A selection of T cell receptor beta chains follows, all from one sample in a study of response to subunit inactivated influenza vaccine. One entry per CDR3 protein results from TCRdb running MiXCR on the RT-PCR reads. Of a few hundred thousand distinct CDR3 sequences in the sample, 14% were seen once. The sample in question was PBMCs from blood, obtained 11 to 12 days after vaccination. The receptors originated from a man aged 50 to 59 who received an inactivated influenza vaccine. Each CDR3 is given with its conserved first and last residue. A D gene is named only where the DNA matches it firmly. Rows give clone size only sometimes, using once, few, many, or a class for an expanded clone.

cdr3_nt: TGTGCCAGCAGTTTGGGGGGTTCCTACAGTGAGCAGTTCTTC; cdr3_aa: CASSLGGSYSEQFF; v_call: TRBV12-3/TRBV12-4; d_call: .; clone_size: .; j_call: TRBJ2-1
cdr3_nt: TGTGCCACACTTATGAACACTGAAGCTTTCTTT; cdr3_aa: CATLMNTEAFF; v_call: TRBV10-3; d_call: .; clone_size: .; j_call: TRBJ1-1
cdr3_nt: TGCGCCAGCAGCCAGGGGTCAGGGGGCAAAAACATTCAGTACTTC; cdr3_aa: CASSQGSGGKNIQYF; v_call: TRBV4-3; d_call: TRBD1; clone_size: .; j_call: TRBJ2-4
cdr3_nt: TGTGCCAGCAGCCCAATTTCCGGGACAGGGGCTCAAGAGACCCAGTACTTC; cdr3_aa: CASSPISGTGAQETQYF; v_call: TRBV7-2; d_call: TRBD1; clone_size: .; j_call: TRBJ2-5
cdr3_nt: TGTGCCAGCAGTTATAGCGGGGAGTACCAAGAGACCCAGTACTTC; cdr3_aa: CASSYSGEYQETQYF; v_call: TRBV6-5; d_call: TRBD2; clone_size: .; j_call: TRBJ2-5
cdr3_nt: TGTGCCAGCAGCCCTGACCTAGCGGGGGGGCCAAGGGGCCGGAATGAGCAGTTCTTC; cdr3_aa: CASSPDLAGGPRGRNEQFF; v_call: TRBV11-2; d_call: TRBD2; clone_size: few; j_call: TRBJ2-1
cdr3_nt: TGCAGTGCTAGAGCGGGGGACAGGGGTCGAGCTTTCTTT; cdr3_aa: CSARAGDRGRAFF; v_call: TRBV20-1; d_call: TRBD1; clone_size: .; j_call: TRBJ1-1
cdr3_nt: TGTGCCAGCAGTTACTCTTCGGGGGGGCGGGAGACCCAGTACTTC; cdr3_aa: CASSYSSGGRETQYF; v_call: TRBV6-5; d_call: TRBD2; clone_size: .; j_call: TRBJ2-5
cdr3_nt: TGTGCCAGCAGCTTAGATCTTTACAGCCAAGAGACCCAGTACTTC; cdr3_aa: CASSLDLYSQETQYF; v_call: TRBV11-2; d_call: .; clone_size: .; j_call: TRBJ2-5
cdr3_nt: TGTGCCAGCAGTTCCCGGTCCTCTGAGCAGTTCTTC; cdr3_aa: CASSSRSSEQFF; v_call: TRBV12-3/TRBV12-4; d_call: .; clone_size: .; j_call: TRBJ2-1
cdr3_nt: TGCGCCAGCAGCCTCGCCGACAGGGACACCGGGGAGCTGTTTTTT; cdr3_aa: CASSLADRDTGELFF; v_call: TRBV5-1; d_call: TRBD1; clone_size: .; j_call: TRBJ2-2
cdr3_nt: TGTGCCACCAGGAGAGATAGGAAATACACCGGGGAGCTGTTTTTT; cdr3_aa: CATRRDRKYTGELFF; v_call: TRBV15; d_call: .; clone_size: .; j_call: TRBJ2-2
cdr3_nt: TGTGCCAGCAGTTTTAGCCCGACAGGGGGTCAGCCCCAGCATTTT; cdr3_aa: CASSFSPTGGQPQHF; v_call: TRBV12-3/TRBV12-4; d_call: TRBD1; clone_size: .; j_call: TRBJ1-5
cdr3_nt: TGTGCCACCAGCAGAGTGAGTAGCGGGAGCCTCTACAATGAGCAGTTCTTC; cdr3_aa: CATSRVSSGSLYNEQFF; v_call: TRBV15; d_call: TRBD2; clone_size: few; j_call: TRBJ2-1
cdr3_nt: TGTGCCAGCTCATCACTGACTAGCGGGGACCGCTACAATGAGCAGTTCTTC; cdr3_aa: CASSSLTSGDRYNEQFF; v_call: TRBV18; d_call: TRBD2; clone_size: once; j_call: TRBJ2-1
cdr3_nt: TGTGCCAGCAGTTTATACAGGGCGAATGAGCAGTTCTTC; cdr3_aa: CASSLYRANEQFF; v_call: TRBV28; d_call: .; clone_size: many; j_call: TRBJ2-1
cdr3_nt: TGTGCCAGCAGCTCGGGACTAGCGCTAGGGGGTACGCAGTATTTT; cdr3_aa: CASSSGLALGGTQYF; v_call: TRBV7-2; d_call: TRBD2; clone_size: .; j_call: TRBJ2-3
cdr3_nt: TGTGCCAGCAGCTCGGACAGCAGGGGCACTGAAGCTTTCTTT; cdr3_aa: CASSSDSRGTEAFF; v_call: TRBV6-2/TRBV6-3; d_call: .; clone_size: few; j_call: TRBJ1-1
cdr3_nt: TGTGCCAGCAACGACGGATATACTCAGCCCCAGCATTTT; cdr3_aa: CASNDGYTQPQHF; v_call: TRBV6-1; d_call: .; clone_size: few; j_call: TRBJ1-5
cdr3_nt: TGTGCCAGCAGCTCAAGTTGGGATACGCAGTATTTT; cdr3_aa: CASSSSWDTQYF; v_call: TRBV9; d_call: .; clone_size: .; j_call: TRBJ2-3
cdr3_nt: TGTGCCAGCAGCCGCGAGGGTTTGGGCGAGGAGACCCAGTACTTC; cdr3_aa: CASSREGLGEETQYF; v_call: TRBV3-1; d_call: .; clone_size: few; j_call: TRBJ2-5
cdr3_nt: TGCAGTGCAGTGGAAACGAACCCTGAAGCTTTCTTT; cdr3_aa: CSAVETNPEAFF; v_call: TRBV20-1; d_call: .; clone_size: many; j_call: TRBJ1-1
cdr3_nt: TGTGCCAGCAGCCAGGAACAGGGCTACAATGAGCAGTTCTTC; cdr3_aa: CASSQEQGYNEQFF; v_call: TRBV4-2; d_call: .; clone_size: once; j_call: TRBJ2-1
cdr3_nt: TGTGCCAGCCTGGCGCGCGCCCGGGTGACCCAGTACTTC; cdr3_aa: CASLARARVTQYF; v_call: TRBV27; d_call: .; clone_size: .; j_call: TRBJ2-5
cdr3_nt: TGTGCCAGCAGCGCGGGACAGGGATCTCAGTACTTC; cdr3_aa: CASSAGQGSQYF; v_call: TRBV11-3; d_call: TRBD1; clone_size: few; j_call: TRBJ2-4
cdr3_nt: TGTGCCAGCAGTCCTTTAGGTGGGTCCCAGCATTTT; cdr3_aa: CASSPLGGSQHF; v_call: TRBV27; d_call: .; clone_size: .; j_call: TRBJ1-5
cdr3_nt: TGTGCCAGCAGCTTAGCCTCGCTAGCCAACAATGAGCAGTTCTTC; cdr3_aa: CASSLASLANNEQFF; v_call: TRBV7-9; d_call: .; clone_size: few; j_call: TRBJ2-1
cdr3_nt: TGTGCCAGCGCCATCCCGACGTACGAGCAGTACTTC; cdr3_aa: CASAIPTYEQYF; v_call: TRBV12-3/TRBV12-4; d_call: .; clone_size: .; j_call: TRBJ2-7
cdr3_nt: TGTGCCAGCCGGACTAGCGGGAGAAGGTACGAGCAGTACTTC; cdr3_aa: CASRTSGRRYEQYF; v_call: TRBV11-2; d_call: TRBD2; clone_size: .; j_call: TRBJ2-7
cdr3_nt: TGTGCCAGCAGCACCTGGACAGGTTGGTCCTCCGGGGCCAACGTCCTGACTTTC; cdr3_aa: CASSTWTGWSSGANVLTF; v_call: TRBV12-3/TRBV12-4; d_call: TRBD1; clone_size: .; j_call: TRBJ2-6
cdr3_nt: TGCAGCGTTGAAACGGACAGGGGTGGAGGGCAGTACTTC; cdr3_aa: CSVETDRGGGQYF; v_call: TRBV29-1; d_call: TRBD1; clone_size: .; j_call: TRBJ2-7
cdr3_nt: TGCGCCAGCAGCTACGGGGGATCCTTAAATACGCAGTATTTT; cdr3_aa: CASSYGGSLNTQYF; v_call: TRBV5-1; d_call: .; clone_size: few; j_call: TRBJ2-3
cdr3_nt: TGTGCCATCAGCCTGCGACAGGGCCAAGAGACCCAGTACTTC; cdr3_aa: CAISLRQGQETQYF; v_call: TRBV10-3; d_call: TRBD1; clone_size: .; j_call: TRBJ2-5
cdr3_nt: TGCAGTGCTAGAACAAAGACGGTAGCCTCCTACGAGCAGTACTTC; cdr3_aa: CSARTKTVASYEQYF; v_call: TRBV20-1; d_call: .; clone_size: .; j_call: TRBJ2-7
cdr3_nt: TGTGCCAGCAGCTCTATGGGGGAGGGTGCCCCTTACGAGCAGTACTTC; cdr3_aa: CASSSMGEGAPYEQYF; v_call: TRBV28; d_call: TRBD2; clone_size: .; j_call: TRBJ2-7
cdr3_nt: TGTGCCAGCAGTCGAGCTAGCAAGTGGCCCGGGGAGCTGTTTTTT; cdr3_aa: CASSRASKWPGELFF; v_call: TRBV28; d_call: .; clone_size: .; j_call: TRBJ2-2
cdr3_nt: TGTGCCAGCACCCACAGAGGGGGCACAGAGACCCAGTACTTC; cdr3_aa: CASTHRGGTETQYF; v_call: TRBV7-9; d_call: TRBD1; clone_size: .; j_call: TRBJ2-5